These 23 T cell receptor beta chains were sequenced from one sample in a study of blood T cell repertoires in COVID-19. The repertoire was sequenced with immunoSEQ multiplex PCR; TCRdb's copy has only in-frame clones and lacks some. The data hold tens of thousands of clones, with 80% to 95% observed a single time. The sequenced sample consisted of peripheral blood. The receptors were sampled from a man aged 50 to 60 with COVID-19, enrolled during active disease.

This chain connects TRBV19 to TRBJ1-1; 7 positions agree with TRBD1. Trimming cost V 3 bases and J 6 bases; bases outside gene matches: 7. The germline gives CDR1 LNHDA, CDR2 SQIVND (reference sequence). This CDR3 comprises 14 residues. The CDR3 is CASSMLRGDAEAFF. In DNA form, the CDR3 reads TGTGCCAGTAGTATGCTCAGGGGGGACGCTGAAGCTTTCTTT.

This clone was recorded once. The rearrangement links TRBV6-5 to TRBJ1-2; 7 bases agree with TRBD1. CDR3 length: 16 residues. CDR1 MNHEY and CDR2 SVGAGI come from the germline V gene. After removal of 2 bases from V and 5 bases from J, the junction contained 11 bases not matched to a gene. CDR3 protein: CASSYVRTGGGYGYTF. CDR3 sequence (DNA): TGTGCCAGCAGTTACGTTAGGACAGGAGGGGGGTATGGCTACACCTTC.

The chain recombines TRBV5-1 with TRBJ1-2, with 7 bases fitting TRBD1. V lost 3 bases and J lost 12; bases outside the gene matches: 11. The CDR3 sequence is 13 residues long. Germline V gives CDR1 SGHRS, CDR2 YFSETQ. The CDR3 nucleotides read TGCGCCAGCAGCTACTCCGGGACAGTCCACAACACCTTC. Translation: CASSYSGTVHNTF.

V and J are TRBV2 and TRBJ2-1; D is possibly TRBD1 (5 bases). The germline V gene has CDR1 SNHLY and CDR2 FYNNEI. The V end lost 0 bases, the J end lost 9 bases, and 15 bases lay between the germline ends. The CDR3 is 15 amino acids. This chain's CDR3 is CASSEARTFQGEQFF. CDR3 coding DNA: TGTGCCAGCAGTGAAGCTCGGACCTTCCAGGGTGAGCAGTTCTTC. Full variable domain (rest looked up from reference TRBV2 and TRBJ2-1): EPEVTQTPSHQVTQMGQEVILRCVPISNHLYFYWYRQILGQKVEFLVSFYNNEISEKSEIFDDQFSVERPDGSNFTLKIRSTKLEDSAMYFCASSEARTFQGEQFFGPGTRLTVL.

This clone is judged medium-sized. The chain uses TRBV4-1 and TRBJ1-6; D is unresolved. The CDR3 extends over 17 amino acids. V was cut by 5 bases and J by 7 bases, with 21 bases left in between. CDR1 is MGHRA, CDR2 YSYEKL, per germline. Here the CDR3 reads CASSALLGRLGNSPLHF. The CDR3 region has the DNA TGCGCCAGCAGCGCCTTGTTGGGTCGACTCGGCAATTCACCCCTCCACTTT.

The CDR3 region has the DNA TGTGTCAGAAGCTTACTTTCAGGCAGTTGGGTACCTATTAATGAAAAACTGTTTTTT. Encoded protein: CVRSLLSGSWVPINEKLFF. The V and J genes are TRBV7-5 and TRBJ1-4; the table's TRBD1 call for D was not verified on the DNA. TRBV7-5 counts as a pseudogene. The CDR3 totals 19 residues.

The gene calls are TRBV4-3 and TRBJ2-7, with 11 positions matching TRBD2. V trimming: 0 bases; J trimming: 7 bases; junction bases outside the gene matches: 8. Germline V CDR1 and CDR2: LGHNA, YSLEER. This CDR3 contains 16 residues. This CDR3 reads CASSQELAGGPGEQYF. The DNA of the CDR3 is TGCGCCAGCAGCCAAGAGTTAGCGGGAGGGCCCGGGGAGCAGTACTTC.

The chain joins TRBV6-5 to TRBJ2-5, with D possibly TRBD1 on 5 matching bases. V was shortened by 0 bases and J by 1 base, with 9 bases between the two germline ends. This CDR3 has 15 residues. Germline values: CDR1 MNHEY, CDR2 SVGAGI. The CDR3 coding sequence is TGTGCCAGCAGTTACTCCCGGCAGGGCCAAGAGACCCAGTACTTC. Translated, it gives CASSYSRQGQETQYF.

The J gene is TRBJ2-7, the V gene TRBV28; 9 nucleotides agree with TRBD1. This CDR3 spans 13 amino acids. Germline V gives CDR1 MDHEN, CDR2 SYDVKM. Germline trimming cut 6 bases from V and 4 bases from J; bases unmatched to any gene: 4. The CDR3 DNA sequence: TGTGCCAGCAGATTACAGGGGGCGTACGAGCAGTACTTC. It is translated as CASRLQGAYEQYF.

The chain is built from TRBV11-3 and TRBJ2-7; TRBD1 matches 8 bases. Germline V lookup: CDR1 SGHNT, CDR2 YENEEA. V lost 5 bases to trimming and J lost 6 bases; unmatched junction nucleotides: 15. This CDR3 comprises 16 residues. In nucleotides, the CDR3 is TGTGCCAGCAGCCCGGCCTCGACAGGGGCCCCTCGCGAGCAGTACTTC. Translated: CASSPASTGAPREQYF.

This chain links TRBV9 with TRBJ1-1, with D possibly being TRBD1 (5 bases). This CDR3 is 15 amino acids long. Germline loops: CDR1 SGDLS, CDR2 YYNGEE. V was pared by 3 bases and J by 1 base, with 13 bases between. The chain's CDR3 is CASSAYLQGNTEAFF. In DNA form, the CDR3 reads TGTGCCAGCAGCGCCTACCTTCAGGGGAACACTGAAGCTTTCTTT. Variable domain in full (rest from reference TRBV9 and TRBJ1-1): DSGVTQTPKHLITATGQRVTLRCSPRSGDLSVYWYQQSLDQGLQFLIQYYNGEERAKGNILERFSAQQFPDLHSELNLSSLELGDSALYFCASSAYLQGNTEAFFGQGTRLTVV.

This chain links TRBV19 with TRBJ1-1, with D possibly being TRBD1 (5 bases). Trimming took 4 bases from V and 1 from J, leaving 10 bases between them. The CDR3 is 14 amino acids. Looked up from germline, CDR1 is LNHDA and CDR2 is SQIVND (reference sequence). The CDR3 nucleotides are TGTGCCAGTAGTAAGAAACAGGCGAACACTGAAGCTTTCTTT. Amino acids: CASSKKQANTEAFF. Together with reference TRBV19 and TRBJ1-1, the CDR3 gives the full variable domain: DGGITQSPKYLFRKEGQNVTLSCEQNLNHDAMYWYRQDPGQGLRLIYYSQIVNDFQKGDIAEGYSVSREKKESFPLTVTSAQKNPTAFYLCASSKKQANTEAFFGQGTRLTVV.

The J gene is TRBJ1-2, the V gene TRBV2, with a tentative D call TRBD1 (6 bases). Trimming left V 8 bases short and J 4 bases short, with 11 bases between. This CDR3 contains 12 residues. CDR1 is SNHLY, CDR2 FYNNEI, per germline. DNA for the CDR3: TGTGCCAGCCAGGACAGCGGCTATGGCTACACCTTC. It yields the protein CASQDSGYGYTF.

The V gene is TRBV3-1 (or the pseudogene TRBV3-2), the J gene TRBJ2-7, with D tentatively TRBD2 (6 bases). Germline CDR1 and CDR2: LGHDT and YNNKEL (reference sequence). The CDR3 consists of 16 residues. V lost 0 bases, J lost 3 bases, and 15 bases lay in between. CDR3 sequence reads: CASSQDSSGPFYEQYF. As DNA, the CDR3 is TGTGCCAGCAGCCAAGATTCAAGCGGGCCGTTCTACGAGCAGTACTTC.

The chain joins TRBV28 to TRBJ2-7, with 7 bases lining up with TRBD1. The ends lost 3 bases at V and 1 base at J; junction bases unmatched: 6. CDR1 is MDHEN, CDR2 SYDVKM, per germline. The CDR3 contains 15 residues. CDR3: CASSFRGTVSYEQYF. The CDR3 nucleotides read TGTGCCAGCAGTTTTAGGGGGACAGTTTCCTACGAGCAGTACTTC.

The chain couples TRBV27 to TRBJ1-6; TRBD1 might be the D (5 bases). This CDR3 spans 14 amino acids. Germline-derived CDR1 and CDR2 are MNHEY and SMNVEV (reference sequence). V was pared by 3 bases and J by 10 bases, with 13 bases between. The CDR3 reads CASSLKGYGSPLHF. The CDR3 DNA sequence: TGTGCCAGCAGTTTGAAGGGGTATGGATCACCCCTCCACTTT.

This chain uses TRBV19 with TRBJ2-1; TRBD2 might be the D (6 bases). Trimming shortened V by 8 bases and J by 7 bases, and 21 bases separated the two germline ends. Germline CDR1 is LNHDA and CDR2 is SQIVND (reference sequence). This CDR3 comprises 15 residues. The CDR3 here is CASPGDRERGNEQFF. CDR3 in DNA: TGTGCCAGTCCCGGGGACCGGGAGCGAGGTAATGAGCAGTTCTTC.

The chain links TRBV9 to TRBJ1-1; 10 bases match TRBD1. There are 17 residues in the CDR3. Germline trimming cut 4 bases from V and 1 base from J; bases unmatched to any gene: 10. Looked up from germline, CDR1 is SGDLS and CDR2 is YYNGEE. CDR3: CASSRLDRGRANTEAFF. CDR3 bases: TGTGCCAGCAGCCGACTTGACAGGGGGCGGGCGAACACTGAAGCTTTCTTT.

The chain employs TRBV7-8 and TRBJ2-4; D is possibly TRBD1 (6 bases). Germline assignment: CDR1 SGHVS and CDR2 FQNEAQ. The CDR3 length is 15 residues. The V and J ends lost 5 bases and 4 bases respectively, with 15 bases between them. Here the CDR3 DNA reads TGTGCCAGCAGCCATAGGGTCCAGGGGAAAAACATTCAGTACTTC. Protein product: CASSHRVQGKNIQYF.

The V gene is TRBV2, the J gene TRBJ1-5; D not certain. Germline V gene lookup returns CDR1 SNHLY and CDR2 FYNNEI. This CDR3 is built from 17 residues. V was shortened by 2 bases and J by 4 bases, with 18 bases between the two germline ends. The CDR3 loop reads CASSERRKRAWNQPQHF. CDR3 DNA: TGTGCCAGCAGTGAAAGACGGAAGCGGGCATGGAATCAGCCCCAGCATTTT.

This rearrangement joins TRBV11-3 to TRBJ2-3, with TRBD1 identical over 10 bases. CDR1 and CDR2 (germline): SGHNT, YENEEA. V lost 0 bases to trimming and J lost 4 bases; unmatched junction nucleotides: 4. The CDR3 totals 16 residues. The CDR3 here is CASSLEGQGGPDTQYF. CDR3 in DNA: TGTGCCAGCAGCTTAGAAGGACAGGGGGGCCCAGATACGCAGTATTTT.

The V and J genes are TRBV9 and TRBJ2-6; unclear D gene. Germline loops: CDR1 SGDLS, CDR2 YYNGEE. The germline V and J ends were trimmed by 1 base and 0 bases, with 8 bases remaining between them. The CDR3 is 16 residues long. The CDR3 DNA sequence: TGTGCCAGCAGCGTACCGGGTATCTCTGGGGCCAACGTCCTGACTTTC. Translating it yields CASSVPGISGANVLTF.

The chain carries TRBV6-5 and TRBJ2-7; 12 bases align to TRBD1. V trimming: 6 bases; J trimming: 3 bases; junction bases outside the gene matches: 6. Germline V lookup: CDR1 MNHEY, CDR2 SVGAGI. The CDR3 spans 15 residues. The CDR3 nucleotides are TGTGCCAGCAGATCTGGGACAGGGGGCCTCTACGAGCAGTACTTC. It specifies CASRSGTGGLYEQYF.